This TCR beta chain comes out of a study of T cells in Graves' hyperthyroidism and ophthalmopathy. General observations from the study: Most clonotypes that expanded in the thyroid above 0.001 also showed up in blood. Ophthalmopathy cases were set apart from stable hyperthyroidism by a 13 V-J model.

Of note for this clonotype: The target antigen is unknown. Being one base from a much bigger clone, this may be a read error.

Template material for amplifying TCR beta CDR3 regions consisted of RNA transcripts. The TCR CDR3 first-round RT-PCR relied on the HTBI primer set. MiXCR, run by TCRdb on the multiplex PCR reads, gives a single entry per CDR3 protein. The sample includes approximately 300,000 distinct CDR3 sequences, about 15% of them seen just once. With duration under 3 months, ophthalmopathy was active: Clinical Activity Score at least 3, NOSPECS at least 4. Orbital computed tomography, thyroid ultrasound, serum thyroxine and TRAb, and clinical symptoms together informed the diagnoses. This receptor was obtained from a woman aged 55-75 years with Graves' ophthalmopathy. The specimen sequenced was blood.

The CDR3 DNA reads as TGTGCCAGCAGCTTACTTGGTGGCTGCACCTTC. It codes for CASSLLGGCTF. The rearrangement uses TRBV7-8 and TRBJ1-2; D is ambiguous. The length of the CDR3 is 11 residues. Germline values: CDR1 SGHVS, CDR2 FQNEAQ. Full variable domain (remainder filled in from reference TRBV7-8 and TRBJ1-2): GAGVSQSPRYKVAKRGQDVALRCDPISGHVSLFWYQQALGQGPEFLTYFQNEAQLDKSGLPSDRFFAERPEGSVSTLKIQRTQQEDSAVYLCASSLLGGCTFGSGTRLTVV.